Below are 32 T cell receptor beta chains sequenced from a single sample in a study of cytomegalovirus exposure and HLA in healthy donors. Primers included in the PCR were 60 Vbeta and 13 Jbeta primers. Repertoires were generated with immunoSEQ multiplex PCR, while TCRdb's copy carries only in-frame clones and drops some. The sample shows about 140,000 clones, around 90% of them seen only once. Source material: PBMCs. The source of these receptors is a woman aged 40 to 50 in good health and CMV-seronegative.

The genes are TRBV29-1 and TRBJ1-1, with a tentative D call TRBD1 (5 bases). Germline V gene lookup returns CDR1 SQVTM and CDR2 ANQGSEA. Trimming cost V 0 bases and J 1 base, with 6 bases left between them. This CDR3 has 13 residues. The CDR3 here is CSVEDQGNTEAFF. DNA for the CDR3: TGCAGCGTTGAAGATCAGGGGAACACTGAAGCTTTCTTT.

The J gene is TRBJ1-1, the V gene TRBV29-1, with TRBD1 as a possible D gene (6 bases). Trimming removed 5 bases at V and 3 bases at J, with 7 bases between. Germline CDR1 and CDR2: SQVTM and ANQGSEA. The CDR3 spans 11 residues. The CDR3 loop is CSVKGDTEAFF. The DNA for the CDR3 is TGCAGCGTTAAGGGGGACACTGAAGCTTTCTTT.

CDR3 in amino acids: CASSPGLATHNEQFF. The CDR3 DNA is TGCGCCAGCAGCCCCGGACTAGCAACTCACAATGAGCAGTTCTTC. The chain is built from TRBV4-3 and TRBJ2-1, with TRBD2 matching over 8 bases. This CDR3 has 15 amino acids. With V trimmed by 4 bases and J by 5 bases, 7 bases remained unmatched. The germline V gene has CDR1 LGHNA and CDR2 YSLEER.

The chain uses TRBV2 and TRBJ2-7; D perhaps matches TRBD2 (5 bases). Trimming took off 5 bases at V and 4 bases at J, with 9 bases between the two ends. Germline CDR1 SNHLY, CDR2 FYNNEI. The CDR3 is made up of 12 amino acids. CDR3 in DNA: TGTGCCAGCAGTCCATTAGCGTACGAGCAGTACTTC. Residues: CASSPLAYEQYF.

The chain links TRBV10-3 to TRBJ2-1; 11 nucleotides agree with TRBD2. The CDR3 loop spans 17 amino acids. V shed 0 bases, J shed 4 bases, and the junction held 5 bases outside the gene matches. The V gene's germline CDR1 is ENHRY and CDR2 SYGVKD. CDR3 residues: CAISESTGLAGYNEQFF. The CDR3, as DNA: TGTGCCATCAGTGAGTCCACAGGACTAGCGGGTTACAATGAGCAGTTCTTC.

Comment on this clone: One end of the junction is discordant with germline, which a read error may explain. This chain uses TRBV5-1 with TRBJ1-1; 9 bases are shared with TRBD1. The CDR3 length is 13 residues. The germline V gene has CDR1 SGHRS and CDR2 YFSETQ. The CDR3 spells CASSPGQGFGGVF. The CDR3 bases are TGCGCCAGCAGCCCGGGACAGGGCTTTGGTGGTGTCTTT.

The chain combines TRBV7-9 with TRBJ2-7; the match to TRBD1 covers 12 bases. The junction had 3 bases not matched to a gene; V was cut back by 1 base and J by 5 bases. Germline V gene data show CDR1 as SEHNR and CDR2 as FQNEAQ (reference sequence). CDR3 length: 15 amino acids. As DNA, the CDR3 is TGTGCCAGCAGCTTAGGGGGACAGGGGGCCCACGAGCAGTACTTC. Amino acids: CASSLGGQGAHEQYF.

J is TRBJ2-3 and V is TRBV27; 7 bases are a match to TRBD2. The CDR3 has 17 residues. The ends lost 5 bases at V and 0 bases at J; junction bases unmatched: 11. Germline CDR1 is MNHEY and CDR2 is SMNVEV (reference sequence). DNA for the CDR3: TGTGCCAGCAGTCCACCGCCTGGACTAGGAAGCACAGATACGCAGTATTTT. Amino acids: CASSPPPGLGSTDTQYF.

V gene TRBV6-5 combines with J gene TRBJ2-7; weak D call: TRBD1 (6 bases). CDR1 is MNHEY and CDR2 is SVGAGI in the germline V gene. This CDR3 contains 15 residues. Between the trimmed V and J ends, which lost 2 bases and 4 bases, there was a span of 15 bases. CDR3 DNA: TGTGCCAGCAGTTACAATCCCGGGACACAATACGAGCAGTACTTC. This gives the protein CASSYNPGTQYEQYF.

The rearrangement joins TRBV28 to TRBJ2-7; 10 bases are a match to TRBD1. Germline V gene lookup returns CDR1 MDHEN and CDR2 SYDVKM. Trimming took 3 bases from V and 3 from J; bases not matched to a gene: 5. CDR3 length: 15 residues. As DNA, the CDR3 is TGTGCCAGCAGTTTCCCCGGGACAGGGGACTACGAGCAGTACTTC. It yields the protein CASSFPGTGDYEQYF.

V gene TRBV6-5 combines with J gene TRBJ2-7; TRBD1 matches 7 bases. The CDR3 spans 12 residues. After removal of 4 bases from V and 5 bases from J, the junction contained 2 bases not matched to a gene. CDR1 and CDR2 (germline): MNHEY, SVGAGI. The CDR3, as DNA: TGTGCCAGCAGTTGGGACAGTGACGAGCAGTACTTC. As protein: CASSWDSDEQYF.

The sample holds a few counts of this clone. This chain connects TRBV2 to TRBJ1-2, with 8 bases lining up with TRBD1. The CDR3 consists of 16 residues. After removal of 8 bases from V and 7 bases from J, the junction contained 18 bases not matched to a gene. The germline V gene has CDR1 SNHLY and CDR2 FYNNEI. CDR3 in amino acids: CASQIPNVDRGSGYTF. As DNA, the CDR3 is TGTGCCAGCCAAATCCCCAACGTAGACAGGGGCTCTGGCTACACCTTC.

CDR3 region: CASSLGTSARDIDYEQYF. The CDR3 coding sequence is TGTGCCAGCAGCCTCGGGACTAGCGCCCGAGACATAGACTACGAGCAGTACTTC. The chain is built from TRBV7-9 and TRBJ2-7; 10 bases match TRBD2. The V segment lost 5 bases and the J segment 3 bases; nucleotides outside the gene matches: 16. Looked up from germline, CDR1 is SEHNR and CDR2 is FQNEAQ (reference sequence). This CDR3 is 18 amino acids long.

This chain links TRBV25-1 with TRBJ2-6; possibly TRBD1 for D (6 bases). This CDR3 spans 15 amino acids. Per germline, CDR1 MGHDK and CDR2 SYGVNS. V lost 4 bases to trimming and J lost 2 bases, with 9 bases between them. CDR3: CASSVAGAGANVLTF. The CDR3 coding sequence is TGTGCCAGCAGTGTGGCAGGGGCTGGGGCCAACGTCCTGACTTTC.

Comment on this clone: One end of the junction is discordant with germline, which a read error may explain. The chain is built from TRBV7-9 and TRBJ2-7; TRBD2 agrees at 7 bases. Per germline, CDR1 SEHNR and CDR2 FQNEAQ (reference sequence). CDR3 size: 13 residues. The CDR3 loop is CSSSHRTSLEQYF. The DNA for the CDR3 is TGTTCCAGCAGCCATCGGACTAGTCTCGAGCAGTACTTC.

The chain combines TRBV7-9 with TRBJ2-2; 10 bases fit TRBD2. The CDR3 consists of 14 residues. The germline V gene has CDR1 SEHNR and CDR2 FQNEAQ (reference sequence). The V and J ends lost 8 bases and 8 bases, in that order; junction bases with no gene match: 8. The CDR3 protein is CASGRLAGAGELFF. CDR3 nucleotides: TGTGCCAGCGGCAGGCTAGCGGGAGCTGGGGAGCTGTTTTTT.

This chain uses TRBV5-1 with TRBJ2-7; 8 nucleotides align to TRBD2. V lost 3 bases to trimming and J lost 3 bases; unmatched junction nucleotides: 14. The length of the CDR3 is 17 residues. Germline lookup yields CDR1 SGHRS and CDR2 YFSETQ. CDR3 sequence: CASSSFGGAQPNYEQYF. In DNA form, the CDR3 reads TGCGCCAGCAGCTCCTTCGGGGGGGCCCAACCTAACTACGAGCAGTACTTC.

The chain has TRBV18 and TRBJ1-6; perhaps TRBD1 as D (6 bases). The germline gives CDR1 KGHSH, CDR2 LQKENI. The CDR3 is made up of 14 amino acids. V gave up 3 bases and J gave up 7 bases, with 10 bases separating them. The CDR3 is CASSPGGGNSPLHF. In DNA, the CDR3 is TGTGCCAGCTCACCTGGGGGGGGCAATTCACCCCTCCACTTT.

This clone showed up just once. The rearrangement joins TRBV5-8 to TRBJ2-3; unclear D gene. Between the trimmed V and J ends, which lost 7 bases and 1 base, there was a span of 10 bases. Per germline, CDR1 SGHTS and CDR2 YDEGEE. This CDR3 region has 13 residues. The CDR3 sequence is CASLKGGTDTQYF. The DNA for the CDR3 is TGTGCCAGCCTAAAAGGAGGCACAGATACGCAGTATTTT.

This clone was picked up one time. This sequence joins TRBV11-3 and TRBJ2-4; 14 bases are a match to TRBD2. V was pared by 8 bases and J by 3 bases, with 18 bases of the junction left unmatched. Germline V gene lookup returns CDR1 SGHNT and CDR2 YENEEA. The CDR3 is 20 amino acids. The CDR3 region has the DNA TGTGCCAGCGGCCAAGGGCCGACTAGCGGGAGGGCCGGGGACAAAAACATTCAGTACTTC. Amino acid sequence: CASGQGPTSGRAGDKNIQYF. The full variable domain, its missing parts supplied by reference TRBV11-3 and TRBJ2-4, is EAGVVQSPRYKIIEKKQPVAFWCNPISGHNTLYWYLQNLGQGPELLIRYENEEAVDDSQLPKDRFSAERLKGVDSTLKIQPAELGDSAVYLCASGQGPTSGRAGDKNIQYFGAGTRLSVL.

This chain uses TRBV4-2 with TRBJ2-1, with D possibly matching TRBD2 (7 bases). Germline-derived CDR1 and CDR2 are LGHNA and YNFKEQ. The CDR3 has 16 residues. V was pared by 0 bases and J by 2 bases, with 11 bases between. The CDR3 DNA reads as TGTGCCAGCAGCCAAGAAGGGGGAGGGGCCTACAATGAGCAGTTCTTC. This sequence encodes CASSQEGGGAYNEQFF.

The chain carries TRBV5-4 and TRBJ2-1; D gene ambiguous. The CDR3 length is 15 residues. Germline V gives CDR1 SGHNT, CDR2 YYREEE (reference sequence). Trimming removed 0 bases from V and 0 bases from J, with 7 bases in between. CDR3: CASSLEVRSYNEQFF. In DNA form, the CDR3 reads TGTGCCAGCAGCTTGGAAGTGCGCTCCTACAATGAGCAGTTCTTC.

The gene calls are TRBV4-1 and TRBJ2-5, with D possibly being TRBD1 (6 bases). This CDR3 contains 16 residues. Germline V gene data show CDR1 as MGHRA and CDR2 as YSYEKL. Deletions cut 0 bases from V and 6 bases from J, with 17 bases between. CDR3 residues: CASSQDPRGADKTQYF. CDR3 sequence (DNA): TGCGCCAGCAGCCAAGATCCCAGGGGCGCGGATAAGACCCAGTACTTC.

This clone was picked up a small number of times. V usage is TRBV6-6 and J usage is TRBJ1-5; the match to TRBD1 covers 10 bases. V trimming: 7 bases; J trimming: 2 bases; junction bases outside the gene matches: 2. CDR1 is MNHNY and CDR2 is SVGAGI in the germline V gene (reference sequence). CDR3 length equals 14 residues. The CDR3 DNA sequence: TGTGCCAGCACCGGGACAGGGGGCAATCAGCCCCAGCATTTT. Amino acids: CASTGTGGNQPQHF.

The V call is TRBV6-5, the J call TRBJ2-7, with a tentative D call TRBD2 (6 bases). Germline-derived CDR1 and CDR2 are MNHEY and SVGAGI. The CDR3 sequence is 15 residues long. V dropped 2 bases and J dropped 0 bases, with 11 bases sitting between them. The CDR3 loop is CASSYPGRSSYEQYF. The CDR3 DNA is TGTGCCAGCAGTTACCCCGGGAGAAGCTCCTACGAGCAGTACTTC.

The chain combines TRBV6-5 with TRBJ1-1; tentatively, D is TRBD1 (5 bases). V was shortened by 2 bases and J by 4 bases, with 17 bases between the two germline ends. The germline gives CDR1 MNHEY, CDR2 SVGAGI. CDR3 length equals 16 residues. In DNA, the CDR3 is TGTGCCAGCAGTTACGGGGGGGGTGGTCGAGGCACTGAAGCTTTCTTT. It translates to CASSYGGGGRGTEAFF.

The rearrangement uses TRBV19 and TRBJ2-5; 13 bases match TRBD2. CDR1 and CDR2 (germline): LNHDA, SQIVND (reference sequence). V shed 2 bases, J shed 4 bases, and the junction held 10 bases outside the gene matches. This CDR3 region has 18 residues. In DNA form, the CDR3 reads TGTGCCAGTAGTATATCCCGGACTAGCGGGAGTATAGGAGAGACCCAGTACTTC. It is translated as CASSISRTSGSIGETQYF.

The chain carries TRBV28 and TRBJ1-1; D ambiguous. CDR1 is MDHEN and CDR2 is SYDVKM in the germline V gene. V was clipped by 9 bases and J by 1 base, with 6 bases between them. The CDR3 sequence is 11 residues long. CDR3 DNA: TGTGCCAGTGGGAGGAACACTGAAGCTTTCTTT. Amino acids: CASGRNTEAFF.

The CDR3 bases are TGCGCCAGCAGAAGGCGAGGACGGGCTGGGACTAGCGGGAGTGTGAACAATGAGCAGTTCTTC. Encoded protein: CASRRRGRAGTSGSVNNEQFF. J is TRBJ2-1 and V is TRBV23-1, with 14 positions matching TRBD2. TRBV23-1 has ORF status, its function being uncertain. With V trimmed by 6 bases and J by 5 bases, 21 bases remained unmatched. CDR3 length: 21 amino acids.

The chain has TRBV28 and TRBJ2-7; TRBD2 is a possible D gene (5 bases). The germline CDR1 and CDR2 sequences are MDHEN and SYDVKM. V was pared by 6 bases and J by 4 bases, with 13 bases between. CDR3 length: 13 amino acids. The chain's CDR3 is CASRPGLSYEQYF. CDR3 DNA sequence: TGTGCCAGCAGACCTGGACTTTCTTACGAGCAGTACTTC. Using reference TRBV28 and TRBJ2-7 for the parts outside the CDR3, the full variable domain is DVKVTQSSRYLVKRTGEKVFLECVQDMDHENMFWYRQDPGLGLRLIYFSYDVKMKEKGDIPEGYSVSREKKERFSLILESASTNQTSMYLCASRPGLSYEQYFGPGTRLTVT.

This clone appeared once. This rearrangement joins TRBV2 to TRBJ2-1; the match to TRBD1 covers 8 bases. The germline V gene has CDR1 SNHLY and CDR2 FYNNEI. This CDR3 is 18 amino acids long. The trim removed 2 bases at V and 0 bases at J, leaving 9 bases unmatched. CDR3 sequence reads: CASSERVRTGSSYNEQFF. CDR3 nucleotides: TGTGCCAGCAGTGAAAGGGTCCGGACAGGGAGCTCCTACAATGAGCAGTTCTTC.

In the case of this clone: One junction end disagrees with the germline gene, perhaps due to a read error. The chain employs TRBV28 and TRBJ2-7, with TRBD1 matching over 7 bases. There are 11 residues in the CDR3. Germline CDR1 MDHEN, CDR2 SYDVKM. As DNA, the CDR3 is TGTGCCAGCAGTCGTTGGGACAGTCCTAACTTC. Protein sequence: CASSRWDSPNF. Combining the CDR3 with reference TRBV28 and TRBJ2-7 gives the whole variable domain DVKVTQSSRYLVKRTGEKVFLECVQDMDHENMFWYRQDPGLGLRLIYFSYDVKMKEKGDIPEGYSVSREKKERFSLILESASTNQTSMYLCASSRWDSPNFGPGTRLTVT.